The 21 T cell receptor beta chains below were found in one sample sequenced in a study of T-cell reconstitution after alpha-beta-depleted transplantation in children. The library targeted TCRbeta and was prepared with unique molecular identifiers. TCRdb called the PCR reads again in MiXCR, with one record for every CDR3 protein. The table shows about 440,000 distinct CDR3 sequences, with approximately 41% occurring only once. Sequenced material: PBMCs, taken before TCRalphabeta/CD19-depleted stem cell transplant. These receptors all stem from a girl aged 2-10 years with aplastic anemia, due to receive a stem cell transplant.

A single count supports this clonotype. V and J are TRBV20-1 and TRBJ2-1; D may be TRBD2 (5 bases). V lost 0 bases to trimming and J lost 4 bases, with 19 bases between them. The CDR3 is 17 amino acids. Germline-derived CDR1 and CDR2 are DFQATT and SNEGSKA (reference sequence). This CDR3 is CSARDSSGRVKYNEQFF. The CDR3 coding sequence is TGCAGTGCTAGAGATTCGAGCGGACGAGTGAAATACAATGAGCAGTTCTTC.

This clonotype was counted ten times or more. This sequence joins TRBV7-6 and TRBJ2-7; 10 positions agree with TRBD2. V trimming: 4 bases; J trimming: 4 bases; junction bases outside the gene matches: 4. Per the germline V gene, CDR1 is SGHVS and CDR2 is FNYEAQ. The CDR3 runs to 14 residues. The CDR3 is CASSYQLAGYEQYF. CDR3 bases: TGTGCCAGCAGCTACCAACTAGCGGGATACGAGCAGTACTTC.

This clonotype was detected only a few times. The gene calls are TRBV7-2 and TRBJ2-7, with D hard to call. The V and J ends lost 5 bases and 0 bases respectively, with 8 bases between them. Germline CDR1 and CDR2: SGHTA and FQGNSA. This CDR3 comprises 13 residues. Here the CDR3 DNA reads TGTGCCAGCAGCCAAGTCAACTCCTACGAGCAGTACTTC. It is translated as CASSQVNSYEQYF.

In its sample, this clonotype was seen many times. The chain carries TRBV28 and TRBJ2-3, with no clear D. This CDR3 has 13 residues. The germline CDR1 and CDR2 sequences are MDHEN and SYDVKM. V lost 7 bases and J 1 base, leaving 9 bases between the germline ends. CDR3 loop: CASTGKGTDTQYF. The CDR3 nucleotides read TGTGCCAGCACTGGGAAGGGCACAGATACGCAGTATTTT.

The rearrangement links TRBV20-1 to TRBJ1-2; TRBD1 matches at 9 bases. With V trimmed by 3 bases and J by 2 bases, 10 bases remained unmatched. This CDR3 region has 16 residues. Germline CDR1 reads DFQATT; CDR2 reads SNEGSKA (reference sequence). DNA for the CDR3: TGCAGTGCTAGTGTCGGCGGTACAGGGGGCAACTATGGCTACACCTTC. It translates to CSASVGGTGGNYGYTF.

The chain carries TRBV20-1 and TRBJ2-5; 7 bases agree with TRBD2. Germline CDR1 DFQATT, CDR2 SNEGSKA (reference sequence). J gave up 1 base and V 6 bases, and 14 bases lay outside the gene matches. CDR3 length: 16 residues. The CDR3 nucleotides read TGCAGTGCCGTGGGGAGGGCACCTTACGGCCAAGAGACCCAGTACTTC. The encoded protein is CSAVGRAPYGQETQYF.

This clonotype has more than one count but fewer than ten. This rearrangement joins TRBV7-2 to TRBJ1-2; 7 bases match TRBD1. V lost 2 bases to trimming and J lost 4 bases; unmatched junction nucleotides: 10. The germline V gene has CDR1 SGHTA and CDR2 FQGNSA. The CDR3 totals 16 residues. The CDR3 sequence: CASSLLALTGSYGYTF. The CDR3, as DNA: TGTGCCAGCAGCTTATTAGCACTGACAGGGAGCTATGGCTACACCTTC.

This clonotype was detected a few times. The rearrangement links TRBV7-6 to TRBJ2-1; D remains unclear. Germline values: CDR1 SGHVS, CDR2 FNYEAQ. CDR3 size: 14 residues. The V end lost 1 base, the J end lost 10 bases, and 14 bases lay between the germline ends. In nucleotides, the CDR3 is TGTGCCAGCAGCTTAGGTGCGGCAGACCAAGAGCAGTTCTTC. It yields the protein CASSLGAADQEQFF.

This clonotype was counted between two and nine times. This rearrangement joins TRBV12-3 or TRBV12-4 to TRBJ2-6; the D gene could be TRBD1 or TRBD2 (5 bases each). Between the trimmed V and J ends, which lost 3 bases and 0 bases, there was a span of 6 bases. The CDR3 sequence is 15 residues long. CDR3 sequence: CASSFGGSGANVLTF. CDR3 coding DNA: TGTGCCAGCAGTTTTGGGGGCTCTGGGGCCAACGTCCTGACTTTC.

This chain links TRBV5-1 with TRBJ2-1; D possibly uses TRBD1 or TRBD2 (6 bases each). CDR1 is SGHRS and CDR2 is YFSETQ in the germline V gene. The CDR3 spans 15 residues. V lost 0 bases, J lost 5 bases, and 12 bases lay in between. This CDR3 is CASSLERGPNNEQFF. Here the CDR3 DNA reads TGCGCCAGCAGCTTGGAACGGGGGCCTAACAATGAGCAGTTCTTC.

This clonotype was observed many times. Here the CDR3 reads CSARGTENQPQHF. CDR3 sequence (DNA): TGCAGTGCTAGAGGGACAGAAAATCAGCCCCAGCATTTT. This sequence joins TRBV20-1 and TRBJ1-5; D perhaps matches TRBD1 (6 bases). V was cut by 1 base and J by 4 bases, with 8 bases left in between. Looked up from germline, CDR1 is DFQATT and CDR2 is SNEGSKA (reference sequence). This CDR3 is 13 amino acids long.

In this sample, this clonotype turned up many times. The DNA of the CDR3 is TGTGCCAGCAGCACCGAGGTCGACAATGAGCAGTTCTTC. It is translated as CASSTEVDNEQFF. The chain is built from TRBV27 and TRBJ2-1, with D unclear. V lost 6 bases to trimming and J lost 5 bases, with 11 bases between them. The CDR3 runs 13 residues. Looked up from germline, CDR1 is MNHEY and CDR2 is SMNVEV (reference sequence).

The chain carries TRBV20-1 and TRBJ2-7; TRBD2 aligns across 9 bases. The V gene's germline CDR1 is DFQATT and CDR2 SNEGSKA (reference sequence). V gave up 2 bases and J gave up 7 bases; unmatched junction bases: 18. CDR3 length: 17 residues. The CDR3 bases are TGCAGTGCTAGATGGGTGGGTGCTAGCGGGGCCGTGGGGGAGCAGTACTTC. It specifies CSARWVGASGAVGEQYF.

A word on this clonotype: This may stem from a read error, because a much larger clone lies one nucleotide away. This chain connects TRBV9 to TRBJ2-7; D unclear. The germline V gene encodes CDR1 SGDLS and CDR2 YYNGEE. V was trimmed by 0 bases and J by 3 bases, leaving 13 bases between them. This CDR3 has 15 residues. CDR3 nucleotide sequence: TGTGCCAGCAGCGTAGCTCCCATATACAGCTACGAGCAGTACTTC. Amino acid sequence: CASSVAPIYSYEQYF.

This clonotype was detected only once. This chain connects TRBV20-1 to TRBJ2-7, with 9 bases that match TRBD1. The germline V gene encodes CDR1 DFQATT and CDR2 SNEGSKA (reference sequence). The junction had 12 bases not matched to a gene; V was cut back by 6 bases and J by 6 bases. The CDR3 is made up of 14 amino acids. CDR3 loop: CSAERGQGSFEQYF. CDR3 nucleotide sequence: TGCAGTGCCGAAAGGGGACAGGGATCTTTCGAGCAGTACTTC.

In this sample, this clonotype turned up a few times. The chain links TRBV5-1 to TRBJ2-7; a possible D gene is TRBD1 (6 bases). Trimming cost V 2 bases and J 6 bases, with 12 bases left between them. This CDR3 has 13 residues. Germline assignment: CDR1 SGHRS and CDR2 YFSETQ. The CDR3 bases are TGCGCCAGCAGCTTAACCCCAGGGGTCGAGCAGTACTTC. Its protein product is CASSLTPGVEQYF.

A note on this clonotype: This may be a read error, as it is one base from a much larger clone. The chain is built from TRBV7-3 and TRBJ2-2; 12 bases are a match to TRBD2. Germline CDR1 SGHTA, CDR2 FQGTGA. This CDR3 contains 15 residues. V trimming: 7 bases; J trimming: 4 bases; junction bases outside the gene matches: 4. This CDR3 is CASTPGLAGTGELFF. In DNA form, the CDR3 reads TGTGCCAGCACCCCGGGACTAGCGGGCACCGGGGAGCTGTTTTTT.

This clonotype was recorded many times. V and J are TRBV5-1 and TRBJ1-1, with 9 bases fitting TRBD1. The CDR3 contains 16 residues. Germline CDR1 is SGHRS and CDR2 is YFSETQ. V was clipped by 3 bases and J by 1 base; unmatched bases: 7. The CDR3 region has the DNA TGCGCCAGCAGCTCGCGGACACAGGGGGCGAACACTGAAGCTTTCTTT. It encodes CASSSRTQGANTEAFF.

This clonotype was detected many times. The J gene is TRBJ1-2, the V gene TRBV5-5; D might be TRBD1 (5 bases). The CDR3 is 14 amino acids. Trimming pared 0 bases from V and 4 bases from J, leaving 10 bases between. CDR1 and CDR2 (germline): SGHKS, YYEKEE (reference sequence). The CDR3 spells CASSLGGSSYGYTF. The CDR3 bases are TGTGCCAGCAGCTTGGGGGGGAGTAGCTATGGCTACACCTTC.

V usage is TRBV5-8 and J usage is TRBJ2-5; no definite D call. This CDR3 spans 14 amino acids. With 0 bases removed from V and 2 bases from J, the gap between germline ends came to 8 bases. CDR1 and CDR2 (germline): SGHTS, YDEGEE. CDR3 bases: TGTGCCAGCAGCTTGGGGTGGAAACAAGAGACCCAGTACTTC. Translated, it gives CASSLGWKQETQYF. The full variable domain, completed using reference TRBV5-8 and TRBJ2-5, is EAGVTQSPTHLIKTRGQQATLRCSPISGHTSVYWYQQALGLGLQFLLWYDEGEERNRGNFPPRFSGRQFPNYSSELNVNALELEDSALYLCASSLGWKQETQYFGPGTRLLVL.

This clonotype was seen a handful of times. V is TRBV29-1 and J is TRBJ2-1; perhaps TRBD2 as D (5 bases). Germline V gives CDR1 SQVTM, CDR2 ANQGSEA. The V end lost 7 bases, the J end lost 7 bases, and 11 bases lay between the germline ends. The CDR3 is 11 amino acids. The CDR3 sequence is CSAGDGNEQFF. The CDR3 nucleotides read TGCAGCGCCGGGGATGGGAATGAGCAGTTCTTC.